This TCR beta chain was identified in a study of CD8 T cells in ankylosing spondylitis. The V gene end was trimmed by 8 bases and the J gene end by 8 bases; junction bases not matched to a gene: 10. CDR1 is MNHNY and CDR2 is SVGAGI in the germline V gene (reference sequence). The CDR3 sequence is 13 residues long. Quantitative 5'-RACE with molecular barcodes produced the TCR beta libraries. TCRdb fed the 5' RACE reads into MiXCR, producing one record per CDR3 protein. Of roughly 490,000 distinct CDR3 sequences in the sample, roughly 5.3% were seen once. Details on this clonotype: The target antigen is unknown.

Study-level results: Characteristic of ankylosing spondylitis blood, it appeared, was a TCR beta motif comprising roughly eight highly homologous variants. According to the report, clones linked to the disease were significantly enriched in matched synovial fluid samples taken from ankylosing spondylitis patients. Researchers report that disease-linked clones proved CD8+ and relatively rare in peripheral blood. Reactive arthritis synovial fluid and blood were previously reported to contain some motif variants.

V is TRBV6-6 and J is TRBJ2-3; 7 positions match TRBD1. Sequenced input: blood, either unsorted or a sorted T cell fraction (not recorded which). This clonotype was sampled from a male donor with ankylosing spondylitis. CDR3 bases: TGTGCCAGCCAAAGCGTCGACAGGGTTACGCAGTATTTT. Protein product: CASQSVDRVTQYF.